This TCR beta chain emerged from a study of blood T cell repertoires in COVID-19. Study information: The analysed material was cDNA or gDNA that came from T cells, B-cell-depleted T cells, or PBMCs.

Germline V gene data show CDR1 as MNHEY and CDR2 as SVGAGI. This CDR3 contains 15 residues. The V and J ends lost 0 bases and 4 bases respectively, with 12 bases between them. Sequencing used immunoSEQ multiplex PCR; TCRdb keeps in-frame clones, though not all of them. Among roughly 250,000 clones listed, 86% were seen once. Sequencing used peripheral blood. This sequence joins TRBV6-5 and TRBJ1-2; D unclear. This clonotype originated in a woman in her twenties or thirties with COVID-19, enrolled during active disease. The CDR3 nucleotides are TGTGCCAGCAGTTACTCTCCCGAGCAAAGCTATGGCTACACCTTC. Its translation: CASSYSPEQSYGYTF.